Reported below is one T cell receptor (beta chain). This sample is part of a study of blood T cell repertoires in COVID-19. Study summary: Collection of acute and convalescent COVID-19 samples took place in the United States, Italy and Spain. PBMCs, B-cell-depleted T cells, or T cells were the source of the cDNA or gDNA that made up the material.

Trimming at V came to 4 bases and at J to 5 bases, leaving 4 bases not matched to a gene. CDR1 ENHRY and CDR2 SYGVKD come from the germline V gene. The CDR3 length is 14 residues. The authors' processing: Amplified reference gene primers provided the basis for estimating nucleated cell counts. Using immunoSEQ multiplex PCR, the repertoire was profiled, and TCRdb retains in-frame clones only, with some absent. V and J calls plus clone size are reproduced from that table; the DNA served to infer D and trimming. The top ten hold around 28% of the sample, which has tens of thousands of clones, approximately 84% seen once.

This rearrangement joins TRBV10-3 to TRBJ2-5; 10 bases fit TRBD1. The receptor's source is a human donor in a cohort sampled during active COVID-19. Sequencing input: peripheral blood. The CDR3 loop reads CAISGGQGLETQYF. CDR3 in DNA: TGTGCCATCAGTGGGGGACAGGGGTTGGAGACCCAGTACTTC.